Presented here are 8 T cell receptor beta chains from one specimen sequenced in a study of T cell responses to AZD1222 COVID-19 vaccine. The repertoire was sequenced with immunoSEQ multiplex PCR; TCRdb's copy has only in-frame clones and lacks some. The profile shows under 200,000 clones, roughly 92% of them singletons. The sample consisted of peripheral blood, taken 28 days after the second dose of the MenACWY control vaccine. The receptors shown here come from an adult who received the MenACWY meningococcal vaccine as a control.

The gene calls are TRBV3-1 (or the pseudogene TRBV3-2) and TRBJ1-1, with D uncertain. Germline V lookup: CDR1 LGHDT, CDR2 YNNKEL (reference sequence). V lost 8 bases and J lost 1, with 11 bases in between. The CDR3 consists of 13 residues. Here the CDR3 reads CASAGVGNTEAFF. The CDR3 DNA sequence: TGTGCCAGCGCCGGGGTGGGGAACACTGAAGCTTTCTTT.

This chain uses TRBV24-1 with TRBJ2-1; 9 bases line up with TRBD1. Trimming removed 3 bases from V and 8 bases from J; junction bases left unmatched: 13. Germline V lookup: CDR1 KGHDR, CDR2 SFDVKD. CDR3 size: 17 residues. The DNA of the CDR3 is TGTGCCACCAGTGATCACCTACAGGGGGCTAGTTGGTATGAGCAGTTCTTC. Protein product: CATSDHLQGASWYEQFF.

The CDR3 bases are TGTGCCAGTAGTAAGAAATACACCGGGACAGGGTACGAGCAGTACTTC. Its translation is CASSKKYTGTGYEQYF. The rearrangement links TRBV19 to TRBJ2-7, with TRBD1 identical over 9 bases. CDR1 and CDR2 from the germline V gene are LNHDA and SQIVND (reference sequence). J gave up 4 bases and V 4 bases, and 11 bases lay outside the gene matches. The CDR3 extends over 16 amino acids.

The chain's CDR3 is CASSLRPGGELFF. The CDR3 DNA reads TGTGCCAGCAGCTTGCGTCCAGGCGGGGAGCTGTTTTTT. V gene TRBV11-1 combines with J gene TRBJ2-2; D call uncertain. V lost 3 bases, J lost 7 bases, and 9 bases lay in between. Germline V CDR1 and CDR2: SGHAT, FQDESV (reference sequence). This CDR3 is built from 13 residues. Looking up the rest from reference TRBV11-1 and TRBJ2-2 gives the full variable domain: EAEVAQSPRYKITEKSQAVAFWCDPISGHATLYWYRQILGQGPELLVQFQDESVVDDSQLPKDRFSAERLKGVDSTLKIQPAELGDSAMYLCASSLRPGGELFFGEGSRLTVL.

In DNA form, the CDR3 reads TGTGCCAGCAGGAAAGCGGGAGGGCCGTTCAATGAGCAGTTCTTC. This gives the protein CASRKAGGPFNEQFF. This chain links TRBV27 with TRBJ2-1, with 10 bases aligning to TRBD2. Losses at the gene ends were 6 bases for V and 6 bases for J; bases not matched to a gene: 8. In germline, CDR1 is MNHEY, CDR2 SMNVEV (reference sequence). The CDR3 has 15 amino acids.

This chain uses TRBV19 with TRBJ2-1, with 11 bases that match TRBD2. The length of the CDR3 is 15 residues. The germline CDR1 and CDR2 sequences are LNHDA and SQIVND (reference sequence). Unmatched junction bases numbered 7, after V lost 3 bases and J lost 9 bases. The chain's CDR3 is CASSMGTSGSSEQFF. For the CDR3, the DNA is TGTGCCAGTAGTATGGGCACTAGCGGGAGTAGTGAGCAGTTCTTC.

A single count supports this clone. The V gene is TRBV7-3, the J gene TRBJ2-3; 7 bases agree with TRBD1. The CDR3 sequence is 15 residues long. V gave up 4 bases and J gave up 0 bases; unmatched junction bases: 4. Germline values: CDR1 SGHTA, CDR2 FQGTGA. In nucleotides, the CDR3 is TGTGCCAGCAGCTCCACAGGGGCCAGCACAGATACGCAGTATTTT. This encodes CASSSTGASTDTQYF.

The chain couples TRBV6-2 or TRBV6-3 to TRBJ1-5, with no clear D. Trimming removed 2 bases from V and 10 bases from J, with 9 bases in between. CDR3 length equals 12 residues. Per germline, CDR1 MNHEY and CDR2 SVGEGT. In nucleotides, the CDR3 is TGTGCCAGCAGTTACCCTCCCCGACCCCAGCATTTT. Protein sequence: CASSYPPRPQHF.